Given below is one TCR beta chain in context. Other DNA sequences within the sample encode an identical CDR3. The data derive from a study of T cells in women clearing cervical HPV infection. Sequenced by immunoSEQ multiplex PCR; TCRdb stores in-frame clones only, minus some. The sample holds tens of thousands of clones. Specimen: blood buffy coat. The sequence was obtained from a woman between 18 and 75 years old with a cervical HPV16 infection that either progressed to CIN3+ or cleared (not recorded which).

This CDR3 reads CAWSVQGAGGYTF. The DNA read from the CDR3 is TGTGCCTGGAGTGTACAGGGGGCAGGTGGC. The rearrangement links TRBV30 to TRBJ1-2; 9 bases align to TRBD1. The CDR3 end lies 3 residues beyond the end of the read and is filled in from the germline J gene. CDR1 is GTSNPN and CDR2 is SVGIG in the germline V gene (reference sequence). Trimming cost V 0 bases and J 7 bases; bases outside gene matches: 3. The CDR3 runs to 13 residues.